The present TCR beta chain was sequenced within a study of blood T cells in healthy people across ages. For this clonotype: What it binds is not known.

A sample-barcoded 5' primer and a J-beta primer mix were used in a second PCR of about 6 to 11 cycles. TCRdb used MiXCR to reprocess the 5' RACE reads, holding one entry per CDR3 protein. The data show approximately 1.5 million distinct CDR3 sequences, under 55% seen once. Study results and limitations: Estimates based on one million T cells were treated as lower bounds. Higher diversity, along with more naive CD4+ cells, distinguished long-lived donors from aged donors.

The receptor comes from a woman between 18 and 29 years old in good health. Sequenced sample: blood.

The CDR3 coding sequence is TGCAGCGCCCATTCTAGCGAAGCCTACGAGCAGTACTTC. Translated: CSAHSSEAYEQYF. The gene calls are TRBV29-1 and TRBJ2-7, with D perhaps TRBD2 (6 bases). CDR1 and CDR2 (germline): SQVTM, ANQGSEA. The V end was cut by 7 bases, the J end by 2 bases, with 15 bases between. CDR3 length equals 13 residues.